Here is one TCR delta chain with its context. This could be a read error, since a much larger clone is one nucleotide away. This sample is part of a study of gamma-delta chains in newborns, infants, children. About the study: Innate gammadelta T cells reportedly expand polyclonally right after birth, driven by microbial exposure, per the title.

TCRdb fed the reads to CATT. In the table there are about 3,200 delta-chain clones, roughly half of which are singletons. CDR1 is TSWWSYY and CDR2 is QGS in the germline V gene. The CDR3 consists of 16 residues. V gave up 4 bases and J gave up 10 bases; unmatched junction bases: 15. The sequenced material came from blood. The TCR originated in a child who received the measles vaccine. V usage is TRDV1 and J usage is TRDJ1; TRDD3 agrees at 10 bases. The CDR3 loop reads CALGGLGAGGYGVLIF. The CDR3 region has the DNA TGTGCTCTTGGGGGACTAGGAGCAGGGGGATACGGGGTACTCATCTTT.